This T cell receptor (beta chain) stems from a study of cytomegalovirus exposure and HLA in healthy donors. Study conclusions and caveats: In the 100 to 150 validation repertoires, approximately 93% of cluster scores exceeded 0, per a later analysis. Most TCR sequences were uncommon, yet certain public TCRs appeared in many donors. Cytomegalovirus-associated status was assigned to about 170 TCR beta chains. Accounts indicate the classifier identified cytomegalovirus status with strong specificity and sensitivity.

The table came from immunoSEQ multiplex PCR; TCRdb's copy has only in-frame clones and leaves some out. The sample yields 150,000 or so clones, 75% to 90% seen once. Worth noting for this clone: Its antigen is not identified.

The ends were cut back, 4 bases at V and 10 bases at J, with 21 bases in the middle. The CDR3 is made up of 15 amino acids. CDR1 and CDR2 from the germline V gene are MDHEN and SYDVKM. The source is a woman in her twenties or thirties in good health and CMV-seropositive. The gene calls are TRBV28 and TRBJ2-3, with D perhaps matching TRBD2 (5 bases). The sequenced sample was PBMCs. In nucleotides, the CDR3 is TGTGCCAGCAGTTCGGGCATTTTCAGTACGGGATCGCAGTATTTT. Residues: CASSSGIFSTGSQYF.